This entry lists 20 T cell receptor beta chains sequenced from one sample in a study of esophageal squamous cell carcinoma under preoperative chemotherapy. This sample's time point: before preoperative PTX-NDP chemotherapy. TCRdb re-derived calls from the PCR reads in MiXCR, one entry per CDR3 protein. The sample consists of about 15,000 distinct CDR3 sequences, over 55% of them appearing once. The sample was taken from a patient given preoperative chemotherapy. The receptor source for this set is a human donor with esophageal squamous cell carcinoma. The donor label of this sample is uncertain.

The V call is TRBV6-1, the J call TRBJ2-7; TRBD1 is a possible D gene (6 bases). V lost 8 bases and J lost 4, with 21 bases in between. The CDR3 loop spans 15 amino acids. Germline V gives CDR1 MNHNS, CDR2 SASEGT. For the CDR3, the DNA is TGTGCCAGCGGAAGACAGGTCCCATCCTTTTACGAGCAGTACTTC. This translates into CASGRQVPSFYEQYF.

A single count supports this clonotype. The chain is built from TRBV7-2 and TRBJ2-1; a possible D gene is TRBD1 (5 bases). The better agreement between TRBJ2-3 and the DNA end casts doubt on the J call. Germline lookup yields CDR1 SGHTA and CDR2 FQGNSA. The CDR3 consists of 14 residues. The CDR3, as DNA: TGTGCCAGCAGCTATGGACACCCGAGGAATGAGCAGTATTTT. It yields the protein CASSYGHPRNEQYF.

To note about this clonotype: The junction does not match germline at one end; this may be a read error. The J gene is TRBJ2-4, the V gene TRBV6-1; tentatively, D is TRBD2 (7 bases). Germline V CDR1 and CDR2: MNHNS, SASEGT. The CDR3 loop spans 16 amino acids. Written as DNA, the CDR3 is TGTGCCAGCAGCGGCAAGGGGGGGTGCGCCGAAGACACGCAGTACTTT. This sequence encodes CASSGKGGCAEDTQYF.

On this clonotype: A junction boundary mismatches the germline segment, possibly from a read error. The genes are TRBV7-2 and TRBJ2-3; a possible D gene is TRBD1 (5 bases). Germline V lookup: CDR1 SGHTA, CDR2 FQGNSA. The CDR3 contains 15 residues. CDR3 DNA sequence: TGTGCCAGCGGCTTAGGGGCAGGGCACACAGATACGCAGTATTTC. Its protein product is CASGLGAGHTDTQYF. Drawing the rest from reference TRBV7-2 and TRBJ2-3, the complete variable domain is GAGVSQSPSNKVTEKGKDVELRCDPISGHTALYWYRQSLGQGLEFLIYFQGNSAPDKSGLPSDRFSAERTGGSVSTLTIQRTQQEDSAVYLCASGLGAGHTDTQYFGPGTRLTVL.

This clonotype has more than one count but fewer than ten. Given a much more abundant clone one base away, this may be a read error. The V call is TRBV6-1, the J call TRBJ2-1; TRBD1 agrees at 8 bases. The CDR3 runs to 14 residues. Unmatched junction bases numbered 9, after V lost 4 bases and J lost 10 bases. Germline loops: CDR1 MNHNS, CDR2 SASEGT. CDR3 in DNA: TGTGCCAGCAGTGTTCAGGGGGCCTCCTACGAGCAGTTCTTC. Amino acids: CASSVQGASYEQFF.

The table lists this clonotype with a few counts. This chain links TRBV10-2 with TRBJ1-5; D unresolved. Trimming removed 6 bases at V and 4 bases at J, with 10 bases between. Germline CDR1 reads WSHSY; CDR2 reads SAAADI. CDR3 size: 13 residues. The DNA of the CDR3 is TGCGCCAGCAGCGGGCGCCTTAATCAGCCCCAGCATTTT. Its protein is CASSGRLNQPQHF.

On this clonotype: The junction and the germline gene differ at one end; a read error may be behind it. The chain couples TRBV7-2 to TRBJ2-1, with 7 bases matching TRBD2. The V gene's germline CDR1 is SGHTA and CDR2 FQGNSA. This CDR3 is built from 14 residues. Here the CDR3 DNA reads TGTGCCAGCAGCTTGGGGGGAGGGGTAGATACGCAGTATTTC. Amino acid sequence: CASSLGGGVDTQYF.

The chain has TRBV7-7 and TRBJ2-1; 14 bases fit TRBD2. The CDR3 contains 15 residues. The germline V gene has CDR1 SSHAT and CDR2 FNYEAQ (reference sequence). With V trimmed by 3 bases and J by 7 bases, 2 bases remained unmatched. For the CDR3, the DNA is TGTGCCAGCAGCTTTGGGACTAGCGGGGGTAATGAGCAGTTCTTC. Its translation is CASSFGTSGGNEQFF.

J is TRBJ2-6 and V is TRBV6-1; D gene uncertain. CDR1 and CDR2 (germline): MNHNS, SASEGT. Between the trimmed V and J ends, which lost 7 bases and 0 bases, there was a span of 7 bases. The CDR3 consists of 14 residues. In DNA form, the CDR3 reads TGTGCCAGCATTCAGAGCTCTGGGGCCAACGTCCTGACTTTC. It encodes CASIQSSGANVLTF.

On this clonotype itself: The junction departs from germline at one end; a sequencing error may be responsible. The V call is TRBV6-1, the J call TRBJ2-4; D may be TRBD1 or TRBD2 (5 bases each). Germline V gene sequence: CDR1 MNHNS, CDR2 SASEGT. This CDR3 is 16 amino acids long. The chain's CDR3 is CASSESGLGATNMQYF. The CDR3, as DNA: TGTGCCAGCAGTGAATCGGGGCTGGGAGCCACAAACATGCAGTACTTT.

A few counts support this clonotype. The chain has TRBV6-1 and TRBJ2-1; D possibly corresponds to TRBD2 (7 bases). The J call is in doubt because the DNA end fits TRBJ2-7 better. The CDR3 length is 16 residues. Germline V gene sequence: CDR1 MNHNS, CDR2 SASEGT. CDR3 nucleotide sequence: TGTGCCAGCGGGGAGGGTGGGGGGCGAGACCAAGAGACGCAGTACTTC. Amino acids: CASGEGGGRDQETQYF.

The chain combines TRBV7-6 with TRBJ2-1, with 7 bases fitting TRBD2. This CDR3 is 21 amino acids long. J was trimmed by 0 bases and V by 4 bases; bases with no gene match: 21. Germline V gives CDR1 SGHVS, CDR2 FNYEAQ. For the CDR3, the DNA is TGTGCCAGCAGCTCCCCCCGAGAGCCCCCTTTAGGCGGGAGCTCCTACAATGAGCAGTTCTTC. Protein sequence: CASSSPREPPLGGSSYNEQFF.

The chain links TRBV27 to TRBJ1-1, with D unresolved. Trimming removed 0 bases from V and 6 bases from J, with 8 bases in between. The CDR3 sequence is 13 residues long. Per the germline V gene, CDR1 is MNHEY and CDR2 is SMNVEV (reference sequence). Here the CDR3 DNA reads TGTGCCAGCAGTTTATCAGGCAGTTCTGAAGCTTTCTTT. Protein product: CASSLSGSSEAFF.

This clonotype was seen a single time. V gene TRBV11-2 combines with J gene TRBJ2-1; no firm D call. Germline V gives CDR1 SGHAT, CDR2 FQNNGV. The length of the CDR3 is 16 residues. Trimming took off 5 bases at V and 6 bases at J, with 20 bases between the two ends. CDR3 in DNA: TGTGCCAGCAGCACCGAGGTGAGACTGCTAGGCAATGAGCAGTTCTTC. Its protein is CASSTEVRLLGNEQFF.

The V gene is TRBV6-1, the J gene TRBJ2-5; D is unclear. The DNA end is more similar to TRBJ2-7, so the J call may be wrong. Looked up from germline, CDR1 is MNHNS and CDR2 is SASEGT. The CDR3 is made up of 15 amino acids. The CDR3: CASSEMVGGFYEQYF. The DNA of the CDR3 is TGTGCCAGCAGTGAAATGGTAGGTGGGTTCTACGAGCAGTACTTC.

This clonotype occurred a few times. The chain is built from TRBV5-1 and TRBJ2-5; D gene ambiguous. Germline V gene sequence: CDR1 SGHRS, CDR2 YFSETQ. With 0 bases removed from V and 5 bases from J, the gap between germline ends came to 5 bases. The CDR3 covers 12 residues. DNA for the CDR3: TGCGCCAGCAGCTTGGCCATGGAGACCCAGTACTTC. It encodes CASSLAMETQYF.

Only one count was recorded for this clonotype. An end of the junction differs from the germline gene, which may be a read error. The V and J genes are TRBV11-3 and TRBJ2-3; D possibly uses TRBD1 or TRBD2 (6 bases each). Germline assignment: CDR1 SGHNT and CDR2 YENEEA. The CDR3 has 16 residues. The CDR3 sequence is CASRAKGGGATETQYF. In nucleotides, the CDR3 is TGTGCCAGCAGGGCTAAGGGGGGAGGAGCCACAGAGACGCAGTACTTT.

The CDR3 is CASSEAAGKERLAKDIQYF. The DNA of the CDR3 is TGTGCCAGCAGTGAAGCTGCGGGGAAAGAACGTCTAGCCAAAGACATCCAGTACTTC. This chain links TRBV6-1 with TRBJ2-3, with TRBD2 as a possible D gene (6 bases). The last part of the DNA fits TRBJ2-5 better; the J call may be wrong. CDR1 and CDR2 (germline): MNHNS, SASEGT. The CDR3 length is 19 residues.

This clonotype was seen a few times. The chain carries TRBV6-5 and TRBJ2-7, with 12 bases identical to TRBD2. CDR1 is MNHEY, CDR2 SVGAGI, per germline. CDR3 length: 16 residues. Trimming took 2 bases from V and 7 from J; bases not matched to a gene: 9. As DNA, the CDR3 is TGTGCCAGCAGTTACAGTGGTCTAGCGGGAGGGGGGGAGCAGTACTTC. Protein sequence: CASSYSGLAGGGEQYF.

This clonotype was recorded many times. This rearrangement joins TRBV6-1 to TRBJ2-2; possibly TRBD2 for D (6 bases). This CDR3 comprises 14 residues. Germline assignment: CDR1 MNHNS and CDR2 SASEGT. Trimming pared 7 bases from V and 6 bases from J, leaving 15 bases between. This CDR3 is CASTPDYGPGELFF. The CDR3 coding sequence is TGTGCCAGCACCCCGGACTACGGTCCCGGGGAGCTGTTTTTT.